The 17 T cell receptor beta chains below come from one sample, sequenced in a study of human T cells and chemical hapten exposure. Documented time point: patch test 3, about 24 weeks after DPC sensitization. Regarding treatment: therapeutic diphenylcyclopropenone sensitization with weekly scalp DPC. TCRdb called the RACE reads again in MiXCR, with one record for every CDR3 protein. The table records 99,000 or so distinct CDR3 sequences, 34% of them present only once. Sample: whole blood, taken in connection with sensitization to the hapten diphenylcyclopropenone (DPC). These receptor sequences come from a man aged 35 to 55 with alopecia areata. Some clones in this sample may be carry-over from other donors' samples.

The chain combines TRBV19 with TRBJ2-7; 10 bases fit TRBD2. This CDR3 comprises 14 residues. Trimming cost V 6 bases and J 5 bases; bases outside gene matches: 7. Germline lookup yields CDR1 LNHDA and CDR2 SQIVND (reference sequence). Here the CDR3 reads CASSPGLASHEQYF. In DNA, the CDR3 is TGTGCCAGTAGCCCGGGACTAGCGAGCCACGAGCAGTACTTC.

This clonotype has more than one count but fewer than ten. V is TRBV7-9 and J is TRBJ2-5; weak D call: TRBD1 (5 bases). CDR1 and CDR2 from the germline V gene are SEHNR and FQNEAQ (reference sequence). This CDR3 has 15 residues. The ends were cut back, 4 bases at V and 1 base at J, with 13 bases in the middle. This CDR3 reads CASSSGWQRQETQYF. For the CDR3, the DNA is TGTGCCAGCAGCTCAGGGTGGCAGCGCCAAGAGACCCAGTACTTC.

CDR3 in DNA: TGTGCCAGCGGGACCCTCGGACAGGGGTGGGTCACAGATACGCAGTATTTT. Its protein product is CASGTLGQGWVTDTQYF. This chain uses TRBV27 with TRBJ2-3, with TRBD1 matching 9 bases. In germline, CDR1 is MNHEY, CDR2 SMNVEV (reference sequence). The trim removed 8 bases at V and 2 bases at J, leaving 14 bases unmatched. The CDR3 is 17 residues long.

This chain uses TRBV9 with TRBJ2-3, with TRBD2 matching over 9 bases. Germline assignment: CDR1 SGDLS and CDR2 YYNGEE. The CDR3 contains 15 residues. The ends lost 3 bases at V and 3 bases at J; junction bases unmatched: 5. The CDR3 reads CASSAGTSSTDTQYF. CDR3 nucleotides: TGTGCCAGCAGCGCCGGGACTAGCTCTACAGATACGCAGTATTTT.

This clonotype has only a few counts. The chain joins TRBV9 to TRBJ2-1; 7 nucleotides line up with TRBD2. The CDR3 consists of 13 residues. J gave up 8 bases and V 3 bases, and 5 bases lay outside the gene matches. The germline V gene has CDR1 SGDLS and CDR2 YYNGEE. The CDR3 region has the DNA TGTGCCAGCAGCGCCCAACTAGCGCATGAGCAGTTCTTC. It translates to CASSAQLAHEQFF.

This clonotype was found a few times. In DNA form, the CDR3 reads TGTGCCTGGAGTGTAGTGGGGTTTGGCTACACCTTC. This codes for CAWSVVGFGYTF. The chain has TRBV30 and TRBJ1-2; no clear D. Germline V gene sequence: CDR1 GTSNPN, CDR2 SVGIG (reference sequence). Trimming stripped 0 bases from V and 7 bases from J, with 9 bases between. The CDR3 has 12 residues.

This chain connects TRBV19 to TRBJ2-1, with 7 positions matching TRBD1. Germline loops: CDR1 LNHDA, CDR2 SQIVND (reference sequence). Unmatched junction bases numbered 6, after V lost 4 bases and J lost 3 bases. The CDR3 is made up of 15 amino acids. The CDR3 spells CASSKDRAHYNEQFF. For the CDR3, the DNA is TGTGCCAGTAGTAAAGACAGGGCCCACTACAATGAGCAGTTCTTC.

This clonotype showed up many times. The chain is built from TRBV7-9 and TRBJ2-1, with 8 nucleotides matching TRBD2. The CDR3 extends over 15 amino acids. Germline V lookup: CDR1 SEHNR, CDR2 FQNEAQ (reference sequence). The V and J ends lost 4 bases and 7 bases, in that order; junction bases with no gene match: 9. The CDR3 here is CASSSIAGGRNEQFF. CDR3 sequence (DNA): TGTGCCAGCAGCTCCATCGCGGGAGGACGGAATGAGCAGTTCTTC.

This clonotype was observed a few times. The chain uses TRBV20-1 and TRBJ2-1; TRBD1 matches 10 bases. The V gene end was trimmed by 3 bases and the J gene end by 7 bases; junction bases not matched to a gene: 6. Germline-derived CDR1 and CDR2 are DFQATT and SNEGSKA (reference sequence). The CDR3 has 14 amino acids. The CDR3 loop reads CSASRQGARNEQFF. As DNA, the CDR3 is TGCAGTGCTAGCCGACAGGGGGCTAGGAATGAGCAGTTCTTC.

The chain is built from TRBV11-3 and TRBJ2-5; D is unresolved. Germline V gives CDR1 SGHNT, CDR2 YENEEA. V was pared by 1 base and J by 1 base, with 4 bases between. CDR3 length equals 13 residues. CDR3 nucleotide sequence: TGTGCCAGCAGCTTAGGGGGCCAAGAGACCCAGTACTTC. Translating gives CASSLGGQETQYF.

The chain employs TRBV20-1 and TRBJ1-4, with TRBD1 as a possible D gene (5 bases). V was trimmed by 1 base and J by 8 bases, leaving 20 bases between them. CDR3 size: 16 residues. CDR1 DFQATT and CDR2 SNEGSKA come from the germline V gene (reference sequence). In DNA, the CDR3 is TGCAGTGCTAGAGCCAACATATTTAGATGGGACGAAAAACTGTTTTTT. Translated, it gives CSARANIFRWDEKLFF.

This chain uses TRBV20-1 with TRBJ2-1; tentative D call: TRBD1 (5 bases). The CDR3 has 13 amino acids. Germline V gives CDR1 DFQATT, CDR2 SNEGSKA (reference sequence). Deletions cut 0 bases from V and 9 bases from J, with 12 bases between. The CDR3 nucleotides read TGCAGTGCTAGAGATAGGGGCAGGCCTGAGCAGTTCTTC. Translating gives CSARDRGRPEQFF.

This chain connects TRBV7-2 to TRBJ2-5; D unclear. This CDR3 is built from 17 residues. Germline values: CDR1 SGHTA, CDR2 FQGNSA. With 1 base removed from V and 2 bases from J, the gap between germline ends came to 17 bases. DNA of the CDR3: TGTGCCAGCAGCTTAGAAGGGAACAAGCGACCACAAGAGACCCAGTACTTC. Amino acids: CASSLEGNKRPQETQYF. Full variable domain (rest looked up from reference TRBV7-2 and TRBJ2-5): GAGVSQSPSNKVTEKGKDVELRCDPISGHTALYWYRQSLGQGLEFLIYFQGNSAPDKSGLPSDRFSAERTGGSVSTLTIQRTQQEDSAVYLCASSLEGNKRPQETQYFGPGTRLLVL.

The CDR3 region is CASSNGDTQYF. CDR3 DNA sequence: TGTGCCAGCTCAAATGGAGATACGCAGTATTTT. The chain combines TRBV18 with TRBJ2-3; D not certain. The germline gives CDR1 KGHSH, CDR2 LQKENI. The V end lost 5 bases, the J end lost 5 bases, and 5 bases lay between the germline ends. This CDR3 spans 11 amino acids.

The chain carries TRBV5-1 and TRBJ1-2; tentatively, D is TRBD1 (6 bases). The CDR3 consists of 15 residues. V lost 0 bases and J 8 bases, leaving 17 bases between the germline ends. Germline V gene lookup returns CDR1 SGHRS and CDR2 YFSETQ. The CDR3 region has the DNA TGCGCCAGCAGCTTGGCCGGGGGGCAAGGAGGAGGCTACACCTTC. Residues: CASSLAGGQGGGYTF.

V is TRBV6-2 or TRBV6-3 and J is TRBJ2-5; tentatively, D is TRBD1 or TRBD2 (5 bases each). The CDR3 length is 13 residues. The germline V gene has CDR1 MNHEY and CDR2 SVGEGT. V shed 6 bases and J shed 1 base, with 9 bases lying between them. In DNA, the CDR3 is TGTGCCAGCAGACGAGGGGCCCAAGAGACCCAGTACTTC. Its translation: CASRRGAQETQYF.

In this sample, this clonotype turned up a few times. V is TRBV10-2 and J is TRBJ2-3, with 8 bases aligning to TRBD2. The CDR3 contains 13 residues. Per the germline V gene, CDR1 is WSHSY and CDR2 is SAAADI. V trimming: 10 bases; J trimming: 2 bases; junction bases outside the gene matches: 5. CDR3: CATRTSLTDTQYF. The CDR3 DNA sequence: TGCGCCACCCGGACTAGCCTCACAGATACGCAGTATTTT.